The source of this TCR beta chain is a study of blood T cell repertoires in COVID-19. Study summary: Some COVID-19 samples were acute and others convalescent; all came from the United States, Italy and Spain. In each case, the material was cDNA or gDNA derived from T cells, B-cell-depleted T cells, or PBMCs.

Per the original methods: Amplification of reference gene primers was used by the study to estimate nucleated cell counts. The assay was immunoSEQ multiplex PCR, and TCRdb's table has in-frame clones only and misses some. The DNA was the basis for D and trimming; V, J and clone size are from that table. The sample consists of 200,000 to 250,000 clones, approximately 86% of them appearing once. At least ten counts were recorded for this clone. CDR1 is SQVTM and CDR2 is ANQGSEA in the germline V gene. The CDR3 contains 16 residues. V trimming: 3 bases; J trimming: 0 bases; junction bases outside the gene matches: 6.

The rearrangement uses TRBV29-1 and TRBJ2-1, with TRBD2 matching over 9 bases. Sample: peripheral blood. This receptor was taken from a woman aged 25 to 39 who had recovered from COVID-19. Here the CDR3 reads CSVEGLASPSYNEQFF. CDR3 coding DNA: TGCAGCGTTGAGGGACTAGCCTCCCCCTCCTACAATGAGCAGTTCTTC.